This T cell receptor beta chain stems from a study of CD8 T cells in ankylosing spondylitis. Preparation of TCR beta libraries was done by quantitative 5'-RACE with molecular barcodes. Each CDR3 protein is one row after TCRdb ran MiXCR on the 5' RACE reads. The sample has 300,000 to 400,000 distinct CDR3 sequences; 20% are singletons. Study results and limitations: Within matched ankylosing spondylitis synovial fluid, disease-linked clones were reportedly significantly enriched. Relatively rare in peripheral blood, disease-linked clones were also CD8+. Blood of patients with ankylosing spondylitis appeared to be characterized by a TCR beta motif of about 8 highly homologous variants.

As to this clonotype: Its antigen is still unknown.

Germline assignment: CDR1 DFQATT and CDR2 SNEGSKA (reference sequence). Trimming left V 0 bases short and J 3 bases short, with 20 bases between. The CDR3 sequence is 17 residues long. The chain couples TRBV20-1 to TRBJ1-2; no definite D call. This TCR was recovered from a male donor with ankylosing spondylitis or in good health (not recorded which). Specimen: blood, either unsorted or a sorted T cell fraction (not recorded which). In nucleotides, the CDR3 is TGCAGTGCTAGAGACCCGGACGGAGCCCCCATATACTATGGCTACACCTTC. This sequence encodes CSARDPDGAPIYYGYTF.